Below, 24 T cell receptor beta chains from the same sample are listed, as sequenced in a study of OX40 agonist ivuxolimab in advanced cancers. TCRdb keeps only in-frame clones here, not all; method: immunoSEQ multiplex PCR. The table has about 86,000 clones, about 89% seen once. Source: CD4+ or CD8+ T cells sorted from blood, taken in a trial of the OX40 agonist ivuxolimab. These receptors all stem from an adult with an advanced solid tumor such as melanoma, head and neck, liver or kidney cancer.

The chain employs TRBV5-1 and TRBJ1-3; D unclear. The CDR3 length is 15 residues. Trimming shortened V by 3 bases and J by 0 bases, and 10 bases separated the two germline ends. The germline V gene encodes CDR1 SGHRS and CDR2 YFSETQ. This CDR3 is CASSSTSDSGNTIYF. CDR3 DNA sequence: TGCGCCAGCAGCTCCACATCTGACTCTGGAAACACCATATATTTT.

This chain joins TRBV28 and TRBJ2-2, with D tentatively TRBD2 (5 bases). The CDR3 covers 15 residues. Germline V gene sequence: CDR1 MDHEN, CDR2 SYDVKM. V lost 4 bases, J lost 6 bases, and 15 bases lay in between. In nucleotides, the CDR3 is TGTGCCAGCAGTTCCGTCGGGGATTTGGCCGGGGAGCTGTTTTTT. Translated, it gives CASSSVGDLAGELFF.

The CDR3 sequence is CASSEPYVTGGPNTEAFF. CDR3 DNA: TGCGCCAGCAGTGAGCCATATGTGACTGGGGGACCGAACACTGAAGCTTTCTTT. This chain connects TRBV10-2 to TRBJ1-1; tentative D call: TRBD1 (5 bases). Looked up from germline, CDR1 is WSHSY and CDR2 is SAAADI. Trimming removed 2 bases from V and 1 base from J, with 20 bases in between. The CDR3 covers 18 residues.

This clone was found once. The rearrangement links TRBV9 to TRBJ2-2, with D maybe TRBD1 (5 bases). The germline gives CDR1 SGDLS, CDR2 YYNGEE. V lost 4 bases, J lost 3 bases, and 22 bases lay in between. This CDR3 region has 18 residues. The CDR3 coding sequence is TGTGCCAGCAGCAGTTCCCGGACAATCGTCCGAGACACCGGGGAGCTGTTTTTT. It codes for CASSSSRTIVRDTGELFF.

The chain couples TRBV11-2 to TRBJ2-5; TRBD1 might be the D (5 bases). CDR1 is SGHAT and CDR2 is FQNNGV in the germline V gene. V was cut by 5 bases and J by 0 bases, with 10 bases left in between. CDR3 size: 14 residues. In DNA form, the CDR3 reads TGTGCCAGCAGCCTCTACAGGTACCAAGAGACCCAGTACTTC. Its protein is CASSLYRYQETQYF.

The chain has TRBV27 and TRBJ1-1; perhaps TRBD1 as D (6 bases). This CDR3 region has 12 residues. V was pared by 8 bases and J by 4 bases, with 11 bases between. Germline CDR1 is MNHEY and CDR2 is SMNVEV (reference sequence). CDR3: CASRSQGTEAFF. In DNA form, the CDR3 reads TGTGCCAGCCGGTCACAGGGCACTGAAGCTTTCTTT.

This clone was detected only a few times. The chain links TRBV9 to TRBJ1-1; D is unclear. Per germline, CDR1 SGDLS and CDR2 YYNGEE. Trimming removed 5 bases at V and 1 base at J, with 6 bases between. The CDR3 runs to 12 residues. In nucleotides, the CDR3 is TGTGCCAGCAGTAACTCGAACACTGAAGCTTTCTTT. This codes for CASSNSNTEAFF.

The chain recombines TRBV19 with TRBJ2-7; TRBD1 or TRBD2 may be the D gene (5 bases each). V was pared by 5 bases and J by 4 bases, with 6 bases between. There are 11 residues in the CDR3. Germline CDR1 and CDR2: LNHDA and SQIVND (reference sequence). The CDR3 DNA follows: TGTGCCAGTAGTTGGGGGTACGAGCAGTACTTC. It specifies CASSWGYEQYF.

V usage is TRBV23-1 and J usage is TRBJ2-7; D is possibly TRBD2 (6 bases). TRBV23-1 is designated an ORF whose function remains uncertain. The V end was cut by 8 bases, the J end by 4 bases, with 15 bases between. The CDR3 loop spans 13 amino acids. CDR3: CASSTGVRYEQYF. CDR3 coding DNA: TGCGCCAGCTCAACGGGAGTCCGGTACGAGCAGTACTTC.

The chain joins TRBV9 to TRBJ1-5, with D unclear. V was clipped by 3 bases and J by 5 bases, with 3 bases between them. This CDR3 is 11 amino acids long. Germline assignment: CDR1 SGDLS and CDR2 YYNGEE. CDR3 region: CASSGYQPQHF. The CDR3 region has the DNA TGTGCCAGCAGCGGATATCAGCCCCAGCATTTT.

The chain couples TRBV6-6 to TRBJ1-1, with D hard to call. The ends were cut back, 2 bases at V and 4 bases at J, with 11 bases in the middle. CDR3 length: 14 residues. Looked up from germline, CDR1 is MNHNY and CDR2 is SVGAGI (reference sequence). The CDR3 DNA follows: TGTGCCAGCAGTTACGGGCAGAAAGGCACTGAAGCTTTCTTT. It is translated as CASSYGQKGTEAFF.

The CDR3 DNA is TGTGCCAGCAGTTTAAGGGCGACAGGGAGCTATGGCTACACCTTC. It yields the protein CASSLRATGSYGYTF. The V gene is TRBV27, the J gene TRBJ1-2, with 7 bases fitting TRBD1. CDR3 size: 15 residues. V dropped 2 bases and J dropped 4; count of bases not matched to a gene: 7. CDR1 and CDR2 (germline): MNHEY, SMNVEV (reference sequence).

The V gene is TRBV5-4, the J gene TRBJ2-1; the match to TRBD1 covers 8 bases. V lost 4 bases, J lost 6 bases, and 9 bases stayed unmatched. This CDR3 comprises 15 residues. Germline-derived CDR1 and CDR2 are SGHNT and YYREEE (reference sequence). The CDR3 spells CASSPRQGQVNEQFF. The CDR3 DNA reads as TGTGCCAGCAGCCCCCGGCAGGGACAGGTCAATGAGCAGTTCTTC.

The chain has TRBV28 and TRBJ1-5; D is undetermined. The ends were cut back, 3 bases at V and 0 bases at J, with 15 bases in the middle. Germline assignment: CDR1 MDHEN and CDR2 SYDVKM. The CDR3 sequence is 17 residues long. The CDR3: CASSLDPIKLSNQPQHF. The CDR3 DNA reads TGTGCCAGCAGTTTGGACCCTATAAAACTTAGCAATCAGCCCCAGCATTTT.

This chain links TRBV28 with TRBJ2-7; TRBD2 agrees at 8 bases. Germline CDR1 MDHEN, CDR2 SYDVKM. J lost 3 bases, V lost 7 bases, and 11 bases had no gene match. The CDR3 consists of 15 residues. CDR3: CASTKLTSGNYEQYF. The CDR3 DNA is TGTGCCAGCACCAAACTAACTAGCGGAAACTACGAGCAGTACTTC.

The chain couples TRBV11-3 to TRBJ2-3, with unresolved D. V gave up 5 bases and J gave up 5 bases, with 17 bases separating them. Germline-derived CDR1 and CDR2 are SGHNT and YENEEA. This CDR3 has 15 amino acids. The DNA for the CDR3 is TGTGCCAGCAGCCCCCGGACCCGCGCCGGAGATACGCAGTATTTT. This translates into CASSPRTRAGDTQYF.

This chain uses TRBV5-4 with TRBJ2-5; 15 bases fit TRBD2. V was pared by 4 bases and J by 3 bases, with 7 bases of the junction left unmatched. The CDR3 has 17 residues. Germline-derived CDR1 and CDR2 are SGHNT and YYREEE (reference sequence). CDR3 residues: CASSPGLAGGNEETQYF. CDR3 in DNA: TGTGCCAGCAGCCCGGGACTAGCGGGAGGTAACGAAGAGACCCAGTACTTC.

In this sample, this clone turned up once. The V gene is TRBV15, the J gene TRBJ1-4, with TRBD1 matching 7 bases. The CDR3 loop spans 17 amino acids. V gave up 0 bases and J gave up 3 bases; unmatched junction bases: 7. Germline CDR1 is LNHNV and CDR2 is YYDKDF (reference sequence). The CDR3 reads CATSRDRRGQSNEKLFF. CDR3 in DNA: TGTGCCACCAGCAGAGATAGAAGGGGACAGTCTAATGAAAAACTGTTTTTT.

J is TRBJ1-2 and V is TRBV19; D uncertain. The germline V gene has CDR1 LNHDA and CDR2 SQIVND (reference sequence). This CDR3 is built from 12 residues. Deletions cut 3 bases from V and 6 bases from J, with 8 bases between. CDR3 DNA sequence: TGTGCCAGTAGTATGTACTTCGATGGCTACACCTTC. Amino acid sequence: CASSMYFDGYTF.

CDR3 in amino acids: CASSPPGTSGRNEQFF. Here the CDR3 DNA reads TGTGCCAGCAGCCCCCCCGGGACTAGCGGGAGAAATGAGCAGTTCTTC. This chain connects TRBV5-6 to TRBJ2-1, with 14 bases identical to TRBD2. V lost 4 bases and J lost 7; bases outside the gene matches: 7. The germline CDR1 and CDR2 sequences are SGHDT and YYEEEE. The CDR3 covers 16 residues.

V gene TRBV11-2 combines with J gene TRBJ1-3, with a weak D call TRBD1 (5 bases). The V end lost 5 bases, the J end lost 2 bases, and 13 bases lay between the germline ends. From germline, CDR1 is SGHAT and CDR2 FQNNGV. The CDR3 loop spans 15 amino acids. The CDR3 loop reads CASSLDGGPGNTIYF. The CDR3 bases are TGTGCCAGCAGCCTCGACGGGGGACCTGGAAACACCATATATTTT.

This chain joins TRBV6-4 and TRBJ2-2; 8 positions match TRBD1. Germline values: CDR1 MRHNA, CDR2 SNTAGT. J lost 4 bases, V lost 4 bases, and 8 bases had no gene match. The CDR3 extends over 16 amino acids. CDR3: CASSAQGDGGTGELFF. The DNA for the CDR3 is TGTGCCAGCAGTGCACAGGGGGATGGGGGCACCGGGGAGCTGTTTTTT.

The chain combines TRBV7-6 with TRBJ2-5; D not certain. Trimming removed 3 bases from V and 2 bases from J, with 10 bases in between. This CDR3 has 14 amino acids. CDR1 is SGHVS, CDR2 FNYEAQ, per germline. CDR3 sequence (DNA): TGTGCCAGCAGCTTGGGCTACTTGCAAGAGACCCAGTACTTC. Its translation: CASSLGYLQETQYF.

The CDR3 nucleotides are TGTGCCAGCAGCCACCGATCACCAAATTGCACAGATACGCAGTATTTT. The encoded protein is CASSHRSPNCTDTQYF. The chain joins TRBV21-1 to TRBJ2-3. TRBV21-1 constitutes a pseudogene. This CDR3 region has 16 residues.